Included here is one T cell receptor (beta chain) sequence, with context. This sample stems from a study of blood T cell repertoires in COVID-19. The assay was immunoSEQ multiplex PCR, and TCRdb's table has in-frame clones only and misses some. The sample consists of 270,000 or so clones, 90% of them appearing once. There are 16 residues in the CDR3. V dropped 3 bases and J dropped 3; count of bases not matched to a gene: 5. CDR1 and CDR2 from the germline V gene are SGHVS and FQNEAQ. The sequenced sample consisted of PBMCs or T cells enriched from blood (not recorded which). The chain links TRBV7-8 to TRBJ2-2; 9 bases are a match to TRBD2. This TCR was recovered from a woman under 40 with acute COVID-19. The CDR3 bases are TGTGCCAGCAGCTTCAATAGCGGGAGATACACCGGGGAGCTGTTTTTT. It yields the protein CASSFNSGRYTGELFF. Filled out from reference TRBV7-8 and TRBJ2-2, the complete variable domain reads GAGVSQSPRYKVAKRGQDVALRCDPISGHVSLFWYQQALGQGPEFLTYFQNEAQLDKSGLPSDRFFAERPEGSVSTLKIQRTQQEDSAVYLCASSFNSGRYTGELFFGEGSRLTVL.